This T cell receptor beta chain was sequenced during a study of CXCR3-negative and CXCR3-positive naive CD8 T cells. Preparation of TRB cDNA libraries relied on 5' RACE carrying UMI labels. TCRdb re-called the 5' RACE reads and gives one entry per CDR3 protein, without DNA. The sample table sets out approximately 83,000 distinct CDR3 sequences. The naive CD8+ gate required CD45RO-CCR7+CD27+CD95- phenotype. Germline values: CDR1 MGHRA, CDR2 YSYEKL. The CDR3 covers 15 residues. The chain is built from TRBV4-1 and TRBJ1-5; TCRdb indicates TRBD1, and absent DNA this call remains unverified. This receptor was taken from a human donor in good health. Some clones in this sample may be carry-over from other donors' samples. Sequenced sample: naive CXCR3- CD8+ T cells from blood. Subset specified: CD45RO-CCR7+CD27+CD95- naive CD8+ T cells lacking CXCR3 (TNR3-). This chain's CDR3 is CASNLWATGTQPQHF.